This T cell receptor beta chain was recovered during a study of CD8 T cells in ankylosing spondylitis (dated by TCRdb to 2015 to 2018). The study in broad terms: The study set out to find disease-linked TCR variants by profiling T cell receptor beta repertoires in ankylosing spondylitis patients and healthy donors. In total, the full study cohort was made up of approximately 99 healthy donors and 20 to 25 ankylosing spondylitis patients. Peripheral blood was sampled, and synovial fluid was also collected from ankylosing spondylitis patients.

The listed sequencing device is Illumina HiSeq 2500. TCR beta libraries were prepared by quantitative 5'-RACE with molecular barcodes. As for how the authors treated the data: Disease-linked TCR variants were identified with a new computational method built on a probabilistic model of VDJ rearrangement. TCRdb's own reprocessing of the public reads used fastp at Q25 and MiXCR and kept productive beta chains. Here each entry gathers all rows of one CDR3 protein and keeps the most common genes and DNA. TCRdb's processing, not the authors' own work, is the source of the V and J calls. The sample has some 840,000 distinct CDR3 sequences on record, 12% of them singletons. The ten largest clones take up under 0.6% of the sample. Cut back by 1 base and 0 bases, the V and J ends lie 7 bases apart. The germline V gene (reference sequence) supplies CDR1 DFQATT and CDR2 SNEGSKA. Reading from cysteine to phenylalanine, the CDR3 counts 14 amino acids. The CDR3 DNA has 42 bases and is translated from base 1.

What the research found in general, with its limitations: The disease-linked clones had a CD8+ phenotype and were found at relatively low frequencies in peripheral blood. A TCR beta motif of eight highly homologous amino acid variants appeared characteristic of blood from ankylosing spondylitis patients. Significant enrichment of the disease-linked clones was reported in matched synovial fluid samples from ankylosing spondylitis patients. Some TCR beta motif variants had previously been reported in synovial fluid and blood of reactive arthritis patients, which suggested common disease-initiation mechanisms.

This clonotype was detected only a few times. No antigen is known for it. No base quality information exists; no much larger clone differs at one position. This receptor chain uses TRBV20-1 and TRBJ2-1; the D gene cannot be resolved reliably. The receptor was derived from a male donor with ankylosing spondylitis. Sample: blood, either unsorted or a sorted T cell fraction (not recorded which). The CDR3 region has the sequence CSARGLDSYNEQFF. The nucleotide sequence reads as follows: TGCAGTGCTAGAGGGCTCGACTCCTACAATGAGCAGTTCTTC.